The source of this T cell receptor (beta chain) is a study of T cell repertoires in cytomegalovirus infection. The CDR3 sequence is 15 residues long. Germline V gene data show CDR1 as MNHNY and CDR2 as SVGAGI (reference sequence). Trimming removed 0 bases from V and 6 bases from J, with 14 bases in between. Using its own MiXCR run on the reads, TCRdb lists one record per CDR3 protein. Of approximately 730,000 distinct CDR3 sequences in the sample, 25% to 30% were seen once. This clonotype has just a few counts. Its specificity is not known. The V call is TRBV6-6, the J call TRBJ1-1, with unresolved D. The specimen comprised cultured CD8+ T cells from PBMCs, sampled from culture after CMV antigen stimulation. This clonotype was obtained from a human donor in good health (CMV status not recorded). Some clones in this sample may be carry-over from other donors' samples. The CDR3 loop reads CASSYSGSEISEAFF. The CDR3 DNA follows: TGTGCCAGCAGTTACTCGGGGTCCGAGATCTCTGAAGCTTTCTTT.